A selection of T cell receptor beta chains follows, all from one sample in a study of CD8 T cells in Susac syndrome. TCRdb passed the immunoSEQ multiplex PCR reads through MiXCR, listing each CDR3 protein once. The sample consists of some 140,000 distinct CDR3 sequences, around 93% of them appearing once. The source material was CD8+ T cells from PBMCs. These receptors originate from a human donor with Susac syndrome. CDR3s include the opening cysteine and the closing phenylalanine or tryptophan. Fields, in order: V gene, CDR3 length, J gene, CDR3 protein.

TRBV29-1	17	TRBJ2-3	CSVAGTGEGQGTDTQYF
TRBV5-6	14	TRBJ2-4	CASSLSLAKNIQYF
TRBV2	13	TRBJ1-1	CASRVQIRTEAFF
TRBV12-3/TRBV12-4	10	TRBJ2-7	CASRGVEQYF
TRBV9	15	TRBJ2-1	CASSVDGHVGNEQFF
TRBV9	18	TRBJ2-7	CASSAFPLLAGDSNEQYF
TRBV20-1	15	TRBJ1-4	CSARDGARMNEKLFF
TRBV11-2	15	TRBJ2-1	CASSFGTSGLNEQFF
TRBV4-1	17	TRBJ2-1	CASSQGWGGRASDEQFF
TRBV27	12	TRBJ2-3	CASRGITDTQYF
TRBV12-3/TRBV12-4	15	TRBJ1-2	CASSFGGHDDYGYTF